The 17 T cell receptor beta chains in this list originate from one sample, sequenced in a study of T cell responses to AZD1222 COVID-19 vaccine. The assay was immunoSEQ multiplex PCR, and TCRdb's table has in-frame clones only and misses some. Among fewer than 70,000 clones listed, roughly nine tenths were seen once. This specimen consisted of peripheral blood, obtained 28 days after the second AZD1222 dose. Receptor source: an adult who received the AZD1222 COVID-19 vaccine.

The genes are TRBV19 and TRBJ2-2; no reliable D call. V lost 2 bases and J 6 bases, leaving 7 bases between the germline ends. The germline V gene encodes CDR1 LNHDA and CDR2 SQIVND (reference sequence). The CDR3 is 13 residues long. As DNA, the CDR3 is TGTGCCAGTAGTATAAAACGTTCCGGGGAGCTGTTTTTT. Amino acid sequence: CASSIKRSGELFF. The full variable domain, its missing parts supplied by reference TRBV19 and TRBJ2-2, is DGGITQSPKYLFRKEGQNVTLSCEQNLNHDAMYWYRQDPGQGLRLIYYSQIVNDFQKGDIAEGYSVSREKKESFPLTVTSAQKNPTAFYLCASSIKRSGELFFGEGSRLTVL.

The chain joins TRBV5-1 to TRBJ1-1; TRBD1 matches at 7 bases. V was clipped by 4 bases and J by 5 bases; unmatched bases: 8. The CDR3 is made up of 14 amino acids. Germline loops: CDR1 SGHRS, CDR2 YFSETQ. The CDR3 DNA is TGCGCCAGCAGCGCGGGACAGCACTCGACTGAAGCTTTCTTT. Its translation is CASSAGQHSTEAFF.

V usage is TRBV4-1 and J usage is TRBJ1-5; D is perhaps TRBD1 (5 bases). CDR1 is MGHRA and CDR2 is YSYEKL in the germline V gene. The CDR3 consists of 17 residues. Trimming removed 6 bases at V and 1 base at J, with 19 bases between. In DNA form, the CDR3 reads TGCGCCAGCAGTCTTAGGGGAGGGGCCGGGAGCAATCAGCCCCAGCATTTT. It translates to CASSLRGGAGSNQPQHF.

The rearrangement uses TRBV27 and TRBJ1-5; D is perhaps TRBD1 (5 bases). The CDR3 runs to 15 residues. Trimming pared 4 bases from V and 4 bases from J, leaving 14 bases between. CDR1 is MNHEY and CDR2 is SMNVEV in the germline V gene (reference sequence). In nucleotides, the CDR3 is TGTGCCAGCAGTTCACCCGGGGCGGGGAATCAGCCCCAGCATTTT. This codes for CASSSPGAGNQPQHF.

The chain combines TRBV9 with TRBJ2-7; D not certain. The CDR3 runs 14 residues. V shed 2 bases and J shed 2 bases, with 11 bases lying between them. Germline V gene lookup returns CDR1 SGDLS and CDR2 YYNGEE. The CDR3 sequence is CASSVEPKAYEQYF. CDR3 in DNA: TGTGCCAGCAGCGTCGAACCGAAGGCCTACGAGCAGTACTTC.

The chain joins TRBV7-2 to TRBJ2-7; 7 bases are shared with TRBD2. The germline gives CDR1 SGHTA, CDR2 FQGNSA. This CDR3 is 15 amino acids long. V shed 2 bases and J 0 bases; nucleotides not matched to a gene: 4. The CDR3 DNA follows: TGTGCCAGCAGCTTAATAGCGGGTGGCTCCTACGAGCAGTACTTC. Translation: CASSLIAGGSYEQYF.

J is TRBJ2-7 and V is TRBV10-3; the D is unclear. The CDR3 totals 15 residues. V was shortened by 0 bases and J by 0 bases, with 9 bases between the two germline ends. Germline CDR1 and CDR2: ENHRY and SYGVKD. DNA of the CDR3: TGTGCCATCAGTGAGTCGGGCTCGTTCTCCTACGAGCAGTACTTC. Its protein product is CAISESGSFSYEQYF.

This chain uses TRBV6-5 with TRBJ1-1; no clear D. Trimming took off 6 bases at V and 6 bases at J, with 14 bases between the two ends. This CDR3 has 13 residues. Germline-derived CDR1 and CDR2 are MNHEY and SVGAGI. The CDR3 DNA is TGTGCCAGCAGATTAGACGGGTCCTCTGAAGCTTTCTTT. The encoded protein is CASRLDGSSEAFF.

V is TRBV27 and J is TRBJ2-4, with unresolved D. Between the trimmed V and J ends, which lost 2 bases and 4 bases, there was a span of 18 bases. The germline CDR1 and CDR2 sequences are MNHEY and SMNVEV (reference sequence). The CDR3 is made up of 17 amino acids. In nucleotides, the CDR3 is TGTGCCAGCAGTTTAATTCCAGATACCCTAGGGAAAAACATTCAGTACTTC. Amino acid sequence: CASSLIPDTLGKNIQYF.

V usage is TRBV11-2 and J usage is TRBJ2-1, with D possibly being TRBD2 (8 bases). The V gene lost 6 bases and the J gene lost 1 base, with 22 bases spanning the gap. Germline lookup yields CDR1 SGHAT and CDR2 FQNNGV. This CDR3 contains 18 residues. CDR3 residues: CASRSNRGGTESYNEQFF. DNA for the CDR3: TGTGCCAGCAGAAGCAACCGGGGGGGGACAGAATCCTACAATGAGCAGTTCTTC.

The chain couples TRBV6-5 to TRBJ1-5, with D unclear. Germline CDR1 MNHEY, CDR2 SVGAGI. The CDR3 spans 15 residues. V was pared by 4 bases and J by 6 bases, with 16 bases between. CDR3 region: CASSLGGPLVQPQHF. The CDR3 coding sequence is TGTGCCAGCAGTTTAGGAGGACCCTTGGTTCAGCCCCAGCATTTT.

The chain combines TRBV5-1 with TRBJ2-1; a possible D gene is TRBD2 (5 bases). Germline V gives CDR1 SGHRS, CDR2 YFSETQ. This CDR3 contains 15 residues. V lost 3 bases and J lost 0, with 10 bases in between. The CDR3 DNA follows: TGCGCCAGCAGCTCGACTACGAGCTCCTACAATGAGCAGTTCTTC. Translated, it gives CASSSTTSSYNEQFF.

The chain has TRBV19 and TRBJ1-1, with D unresolved. This CDR3 has 15 residues. Germline assignment: CDR1 LNHDA and CDR2 SQIVND (reference sequence). V was clipped by 0 bases and J by 1 base, with 9 bases between them. CDR3 protein: CASSIEGGRNTEAFF. The CDR3 coding sequence is TGTGCCAGTAGTATAGAGGGCGGCCGGAACACTGAAGCTTTCTTT. The variable domain in full, with the rest retrieved from reference TRBV19 and TRBJ1-1, is DGGITQSPKYLFRKEGQNVTLSCEQNLNHDAMYWYRQDPGQGLRLIYYSQIVNDFQKGDIAEGYSVSREKKESFPLTVTSAQKNPTAFYLCASSIEGGRNTEAFFGQGTRLTVV.

In DNA, the CDR3 is TGTGCCAGCAGCTTGGGGTCGGGAGGGTTCAATGAGCAGTTCTTC. Translation gives CASSLGSGGFNEQFF. This sequence joins TRBV5-4 and TRBJ2-1, with 8 bases aligning to TRBD2. Germline CDR1 and CDR2: SGHNT and YYREEE (reference sequence). The CDR3 has 15 residues. After removal of 0 bases from V and 6 bases from J, the junction contained 5 bases not matched to a gene.

V gene TRBV7-3 combines with J gene TRBJ2-5; D uncertain. The germline CDR1 and CDR2 sequences are SGHTA and FQGTGA. V lost 5 bases and J lost 4, with 11 bases in between. This CDR3 has 13 amino acids. The CDR3 spells CASSVGLRETQYF. In DNA, the CDR3 is TGTGCCAGCAGCGTGGGCCTCCGAGAGACCCAGTACTTC.

V gene TRBV10-3 combines with J gene TRBJ2-1; TRBD2 matches at 7 bases. Trimming at V came to 11 bases and at J to 1 base, leaving 11 bases not matched to a gene. This CDR3 contains 15 residues. Germline CDR1 reads ENHRY; CDR2 reads SYGVKD. The CDR3 DNA is TGTGCCGTCGAGACCCAGCGGGAATCCTACAATGAGCAGTTCTTC. Translation: CAVETQRESYNEQFF.

The CDR3: CASSLGGTVIRYGYTF. As DNA, the CDR3 is TGTGCCAGCAGCTTAGGAGGGACAGTTATTCGGTATGGCTACACCTTC. The chain couples TRBV7-9 to TRBJ1-2, with 7 positions matching TRBD1. Per germline, CDR1 SEHNR and CDR2 FQNEAQ (reference sequence). V shed 1 base, J shed 5 bases, and the junction held 10 bases outside the gene matches. The CDR3 has 16 amino acids.